This T cell receptor beta chain emerged from a study of OX40 agonist ivuxolimab in advanced cancers. Study-level information: Hepatocellular carcinoma, melanoma, renal cell or head and neck cancer was diagnosed in the dose-escalation patients.

Measured with immunoSEQ multiplex PCR; TCRdb has only the in-frame clones, and not every one. The sample lists tens of thousands of clones, approximately 91% occurring once. CDR1 SQVTM and CDR2 ANQGSEA come from the germline V gene. The CDR3 has 15 residues. The trim removed 0 bases at V and 1 base at J, leaving 3 bases unmatched. This rearrangement joins TRBV29-1 to TRBJ2-7, with TRBD2 identical over 10 bases. The receptor was derived from an adult with an advanced solid tumor such as melanoma, head and neck, liver or kidney cancer. Sequencing used CD4+ or CD8+ T cells sorted from blood, obtained in a trial of the OX40 agonist ivuxolimab. The CDR3 loop reads CSVEDRTSGSYEQYF. The CDR3 nucleotides are TGCAGCGTTGAAGATCGGACTAGCGGATCCTACGAGCAGTACTTC.